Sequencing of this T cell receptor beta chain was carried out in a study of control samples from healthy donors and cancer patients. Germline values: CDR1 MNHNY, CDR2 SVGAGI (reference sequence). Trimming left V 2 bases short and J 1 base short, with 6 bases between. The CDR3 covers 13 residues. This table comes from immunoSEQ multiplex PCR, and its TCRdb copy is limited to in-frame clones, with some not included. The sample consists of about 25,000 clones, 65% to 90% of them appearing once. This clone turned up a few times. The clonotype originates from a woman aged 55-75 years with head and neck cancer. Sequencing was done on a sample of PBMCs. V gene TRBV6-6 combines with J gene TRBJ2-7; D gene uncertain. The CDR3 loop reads CASSYEKSYEQYF. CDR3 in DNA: TGTGCCAGCAGTTACGAGAAATCCTACGAGCAGTACTTC.